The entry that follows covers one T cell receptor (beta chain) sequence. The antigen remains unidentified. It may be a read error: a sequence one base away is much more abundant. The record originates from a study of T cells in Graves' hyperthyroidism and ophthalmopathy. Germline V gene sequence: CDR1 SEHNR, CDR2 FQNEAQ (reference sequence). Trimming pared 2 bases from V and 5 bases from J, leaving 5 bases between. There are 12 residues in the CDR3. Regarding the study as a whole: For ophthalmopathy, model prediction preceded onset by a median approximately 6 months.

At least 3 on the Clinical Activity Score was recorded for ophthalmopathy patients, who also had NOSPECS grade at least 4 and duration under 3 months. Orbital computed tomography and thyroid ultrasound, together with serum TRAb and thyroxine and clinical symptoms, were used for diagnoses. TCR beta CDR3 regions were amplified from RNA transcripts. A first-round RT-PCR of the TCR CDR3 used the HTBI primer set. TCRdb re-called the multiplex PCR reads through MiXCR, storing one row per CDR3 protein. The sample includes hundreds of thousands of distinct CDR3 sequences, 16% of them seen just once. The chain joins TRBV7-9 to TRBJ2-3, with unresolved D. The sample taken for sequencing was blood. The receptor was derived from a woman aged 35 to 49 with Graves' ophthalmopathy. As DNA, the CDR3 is TGTGCCAGCAGCTTATATGTAGATACGCAGTATTTT. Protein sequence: CASSLYVDTQYF.